The next 25 T cell receptor beta chains were all read from a single sample in a study of regulatory T cells in long-lasting Graves disease. Stated time point: newly diagnosed GD, antithyroid drugs for less than 3 months. There was RNA extracted from PBMCs, and the TCR library was made from it. According to the study, TCR beta libraries were built with iRepertoire HTBI primers and CDR3-region Arm-PCR. TCRdb reprocessed the multiplex PCR reads with MiXCR, giving one entry per CDR3 protein. The sample holds around 250,000 distinct CDR3 sequences, 20% to 25% seen once. Sequenced material: peripheral blood mononuclear cells (PBMCs), taken at new diagnosis, from a patient treated with antithyroid drugs. These receptor sequences come from a female donor with Graves disease.

This clonotype was detected many times. J is TRBJ1-1 and V is TRBV4-3, with D possibly matching TRBD1 (5 bases). V gave up 0 bases and J gave up 0 bases, with 14 bases separating them. In germline, CDR1 is LGHNA, CDR2 YSLEER. The CDR3 sequence is 17 residues long. The CDR3 region has the DNA TGCGCCAGCAGCCAAGATGTGGCAGGGCGGGTGAACACTGAAGCTTTCTTT. Translating it yields CASSQDVAGRVNTEAFF.

Note on this clonotype: Given a far larger clone just one base away, this is likely a sequencing read error. This chain links TRBV20-1 with TRBJ2-1, with 11 bases fitting TRBD1. The ends lost 4 bases at V and 10 bases at J; junction bases unmatched: 9. The CDR3 is made up of 14 amino acids. The germline V gene encodes CDR1 DFQATT and CDR2 SNEGSKA (reference sequence). In DNA form, the CDR3 reads TGCAGTGCTATTGGGACAGGGGGGTCCTACGAGCAGTTCTTC. Amino acids: CSAIGTGGSYEQFF.

The chain joins TRBV7-9 to TRBJ2-3; 10 bases align to TRBD2. Per germline, CDR1 SEHNR and CDR2 FQNEAQ (reference sequence). The CDR3 has 17 residues. With 4 bases clipped from V and 2 bases from J, the junction kept 9 bases outside the gene matches. CDR3 sequence: CASSSQVAGGYTDTQYF. DNA for the CDR3: TGTGCCAGCAGCTCCCAAGTAGCGGGGGGCTACACAGATACGCAGTATTTT. Complete variable domain (other parts from reference TRBV7-9 and TRBJ2-3): DTGVSQNPRHKITKRGQNVTFRCDPISEHNRLYWYRQTLGQGPEFLTYFQNEAQLEKSRLLSDRFSAERPKGSFSTLEIQRTEQGDSAMYLCASSSQVAGGYTDTQYFGPGTRLTVL.

The chain uses TRBV11-2 and TRBJ2-1; D gene ambiguous. This CDR3 comprises 17 residues. Germline CDR1 and CDR2: SGHAT and FQNNGV. Trimming pared 9 bases from V and 0 bases from J, leaving 21 bases between. The CDR3 region has the DNA TGTGCCAGTAGTATAGGGAATCCAGGTAGCTCCTACAATGAGCAGTTCTTC. This codes for CASSIGNPGSSYNEQFF.

The genes are TRBV5-4 and TRBJ2-2; D could derive from TRBD1 or TRBD2 (5 bases each). CDR1 is SGHNT, CDR2 YYREEE, per germline (reference sequence). The CDR3 sequence is 17 residues long. Trimming left V 4 bases short and J 1 base short, with 17 bases between. The CDR3 DNA follows: TGTGCCAGCAGCAGCGGCGACATGGGGCTGAACACCGGGGAGCTGTTTTTT. Protein product: CASSSGDMGLNTGELFF.

This clonotype came up many times. The chain carries TRBV5-1 and TRBJ2-3; 7 bases map to TRBD2. The CDR3 consists of 15 residues. J was trimmed by 0 bases and V by 4 bases; bases with no gene match: 5. Germline V gene data show CDR1 as SGHRS and CDR2 as YFSETQ. The CDR3 loop reads CASSGGLLSTDTQYF. The CDR3 region has the DNA TGCGCCAGCAGCGGGGGACTACTTAGCACAGATACGCAGTATTTT.

A note on this clonotype: One base away lies a much larger clone, so this may be a sequencing read error. V is TRBV7-2 and J is TRBJ1-2; D is unresolved. CDR1 is SGHTA and CDR2 is FQGNSA in the germline V gene. The length of the CDR3 is 14 residues. Trimming stripped 4 bases from V and 4 bases from J, with 13 bases between. The CDR3 spells CASSSIAPSYGYTF. The CDR3 nucleotides read TGTGCCAGCAGCTCAATAGCACCGTCCTATGGCTACACCTTC.

In its sample, this clonotype was seen many times. V usage is TRBV9 and J usage is TRBJ2-2, with 12 bases matching TRBD1. Germline V lookup: CDR1 SGDLS, CDR2 YYNGEE. The trim removed 5 bases at V and 4 bases at J, leaving 6 bases unmatched. This CDR3 region has 16 residues. Here the CDR3 reads CASRAGTGGPTGELFF. CDR3 nucleotide sequence: TGTGCCAGCAGAGCAGGGACAGGGGGCCCCACCGGGGAGCTGTTTTTT.

The chain links TRBV7-8 to TRBJ1-4; 9 bases fit TRBD1. Trimming cost V 2 bases and J 5 bases; bases outside gene matches: 9. This CDR3 spans 17 amino acids. Germline CDR1 reads SGHVS; CDR2 reads FQNEAQ. The CDR3 bases are TGTGCCAGCAGCTTAAGGGCCCTGGGACAGGGCAATGAAAAACTGTTTTTT. The encoded protein is CASSLRALGQGNEKLFF.

This clonotype showed up many times. The chain employs TRBV20-1 and TRBJ2-1, with 7 bases matching TRBD2. V was clipped by 3 bases and J by 1 base; unmatched bases: 9. The germline CDR1 and CDR2 sequences are DFQATT and SNEGSKA (reference sequence). There are 16 residues in the CDR3. CDR3 amino acids: CSASHRPRGSYNEQFF. Written as DNA, the CDR3 is TGCAGTGCTAGCCACCGGCCGCGGGGGTCCTACAATGAGCAGTTCTTC.

At least ten counts were recorded for this clonotype. The V call is TRBV7-2, the J call TRBJ2-2, with D perhaps TRBD2 (5 bases). Germline values: CDR1 SGHTA, CDR2 FQGNSA. Trimming shortened V by 5 bases and J by 5 bases, and 12 bases separated the two germline ends. This CDR3 is built from 14 residues. CDR3 nucleotides: TGTGCCAGCAGCCAGACTATGGTAACCGGGGAGCTGTTTTTT. It translates to CASSQTMVTGELFF. The whole variable domain, remainder taken from reference TRBV7-2 and TRBJ2-2, is GAGVSQSPSNKVTEKGKDVELRCDPISGHTALYWYRQSLGQGLEFLIYFQGNSAPDKSGLPSDRFSAERTGGSVSTLTIQRTQQEDSAVYLCASSQTMVTGELFFGEGSRLTVL.

This clonotype was recorded many times. The rearrangement uses TRBV20-1 and TRBJ2-7, with 12 bases aligning to TRBD2. The CDR3 contains 13 residues. V was clipped by 5 bases and J by 5 bases; unmatched bases: 4. CDR1 DFQATT and CDR2 SNEGSKA come from the germline V gene (reference sequence). The CDR3 nucleotides are TGCAGTGCTGGCAGACTAGCGGGAGACGAGCAGTACTTC. This translates into CSAGRLAGDEQYF.

In this sample, this clonotype turned up many times. V usage is TRBV20-1 and J usage is TRBJ2-3; 9 bases align to TRBD1. Germline CDR1 DFQATT, CDR2 SNEGSKA (reference sequence). The J segment lost 2 bases and the V segment lost 0 bases, leaving 6 bases of the junction unmatched. CDR3 length: 16 residues. This CDR3 is CSARDPGQGHTDTQYF. The DNA of the CDR3 is TGCAGTGCTAGAGATCCGGGACAGGGCCACACAGATACGCAGTATTTT.

This clonotype was seen repeatedly, ten times or more. This chain connects TRBV12-3 or TRBV12-4 to TRBJ2-5; D is undetermined. V lost 0 bases to trimming and J lost 5 bases, with 7 bases between them. The CDR3 consists of 13 residues. The CDR3 spells CASSLAVEETQYF. The CDR3 nucleotides read TGTGCCAGCAGTTTAGCAGTAGAGGAGACCCAGTACTTC.

This clonotype was counted a few times. A far larger clone is off by one base, so a read error is likely. V usage is TRBV10-3 and J usage is TRBJ1-1; no firm D call. The CDR3 consists of 14 residues. Germline values: CDR1 ENHRY, CDR2 SYGVKD. The V end was cut by 5 bases, the J end by 0 bases, with 10 bases between. CDR3 nucleotides: TGTGCCATCAGTTTCGGGCAGATGAACACTGAAGCTTTCTTT. Residues: CAISFGQMNTEAFF.

The sample holds many counts of this clonotype. The chain has TRBV5-1 and TRBJ2-3; D may match TRBD1 or TRBD2 (6 bases each). Germline CDR1 is SGHRS and CDR2 is YFSETQ. The CDR3 is 19 residues long. V was cut by 4 bases and J by 4 bases, with 28 bases left in between. This CDR3 is CASSPLGTGVGGMADTQYF. The CDR3 nucleotides read TGCGCCAGCAGCCCCTTAGGGACGGGAGTCGGGGGCATGGCAGATACGCAGTATTTT.

The V call is TRBV7-2, the J call TRBJ2-1; D not certain. With 1 base removed from V and 6 bases from J, the gap between germline ends came to 13 bases. Germline CDR1 reads SGHTA; CDR2 reads FQGNSA. The CDR3 runs 15 residues. The DNA of the CDR3 is TGTGCCAGCAGCTTAGAGGCGGCGAGACCCAATGAGCAGTTCTTC. Encoded protein: CASSLEAARPNEQFF.

This clonotype was counted many times. The chain combines TRBV7-9 with TRBJ2-7, with TRBD2 matching over 14 bases. CDR3 length equals 13 residues. Germline lookup yields CDR1 SEHNR and CDR2 FQNEAQ (reference sequence). With V trimmed by 8 bases and J by 7 bases, 4 bases remained unmatched. CDR3 amino acids: CASLGLAGGEQYF. For the CDR3, the DNA is TGTGCCAGCCTAGGACTAGCGGGAGGAGAGCAGTACTTC.

This clonotype was recorded a few times. The chain recombines TRBV6-4 with TRBJ2-7; D remains unclear. Trimming removed 6 bases from V and 2 bases from J, with 8 bases in between. The germline gives CDR1 MRHNA, CDR2 SNTAGT. The length of the CDR3 is 12 residues. The CDR3 DNA follows: TGTGCCAGCAGCGACCAAACCTACGAGCAGTACTTC. Amino acid sequence: CASSDQTYEQYF.

This clonotype was seen ten or more times. This chain links TRBV6-2 or TRBV6-3 with TRBJ1-1, with D possibly matching TRBD1 (5 bases). Germline CDR1 MNHEY, CDR2 SVGEGT. The CDR3 covers 13 residues. Between the trimmed V and J ends, which lost 6 bases and 5 bases, there was a span of 13 bases. CDR3 region: CASSGAPGTEAFF. CDR3 nucleotide sequence: TGTGCCAGCAGCGGGGCCCCTGGGACTGAAGCTTTCTTT.

For this clonotype: Just one base apart from a much larger clone, this may be a read error. This chain connects TRBV28 to TRBJ1-1; the D gene is possibly TRBD1 (5 bases). Germline loops: CDR1 MDHEN, CDR2 SYDVKM. The CDR3 spans 13 residues. The CDR3: CASSTNRNTEASF. The CDR3 DNA is TGTGCCAGCAGTACCAACAGGAACACTGAAGCTTCCTTT.

About this clonotype: This clone may be a read error of a much larger clone one base away. The J gene is TRBJ2-2, the V gene TRBV27; 12 bases agree with TRBD2. Germline-derived CDR1 and CDR2 are MNHEY and SMNVEV (reference sequence). The CDR3 has 17 amino acids. The junction had 7 bases not matched to a gene; V was cut back by 2 bases and J by 6 bases. CDR3 sequence: CASSLPRTSGNPGELFF. DNA of the CDR3: TGTGCCAGCAGTTTACCCAGGACTAGCGGGAATCCCGGGGAGCTGTTTTTT.

This clonotype was seen ten or more times. The chain combines TRBV13 with TRBJ2-1, with 9 bases aligning to TRBD2. With 2 bases clipped from V and 0 bases from J, the junction kept 8 bases outside the gene matches. Germline V CDR1 and CDR2: PRHDT, FYEKMQ (reference sequence). This CDR3 contains 18 residues. The CDR3 here is CASSLSRLAGLSYNEQFF. The CDR3 DNA reads TGTGCCAGCAGCTTATCCAGGCTAGCGGGGCTCTCCTACAATGAGCAGTTCTTC. Full variable domain (rest looked up from reference TRBV13 and TRBJ2-1): AAGVIQSPRHLIKEKRETATLKCYPIPRHDTVYWYQQGPGQDPQFLISFYEKMQSDKGSIPDRFSAQQFSDYHSELNMSSLELGDSALYFCASSLSRLAGLSYNEQFFGPGTRLTVL.

The rearrangement joins TRBV5-4 to TRBJ2-1, with D tentatively TRBD2 (5 bases). Germline V gene lookup returns CDR1 SGHNT and CDR2 YYREEE (reference sequence). CDR3 size: 14 residues. V gave up 0 bases and J gave up 7 bases, with 11 bases separating them. This CDR3 reads CASSLAGERNEQFF. The CDR3 region has the DNA TGTGCCAGCAGCTTGGCCGGGGAAAGAAATGAGCAGTTCTTC.

This clonotype was observed many times. The CDR3 reads CASSKALVGDTEAFF. In DNA, the CDR3 is TGTGCCAGTAGTAAGGCCCTCGTGGGGGACACTGAAGCTTTCTTT. This sequence joins TRBV19 and TRBJ1-1, with D possibly being TRBD1 (5 bases). Trimming took 4 bases from V and 3 from J, leaving 15 bases between them. The CDR3 runs 15 residues. The germline CDR1 and CDR2 sequences are LNHDA and SQIVND (reference sequence).